This TCR beta chain was obtained from a study of OX40 agonist ivuxolimab in advanced cancers. Turning to the study itself: Patient treatment consisted of intravenous ivuxolimab administration every 2 weeks at 0.01 to 10 mg/kg. Under the entry rules, prior anti-PD-1, anti-PD-L1 or anti-CTLA-4 therapy was allowed, and roughly 41% had some. Regarding the study as a whole: Among the lowest peripheral clonal expansion occurred in 0.1-3.0 mg/kg partial responders.

TCRdb's copy holds only in-frame clones and misses some; the assay was immunoSEQ multiplex PCR. There are about 60,000 clones in the sample; around 87% occur only once, and 3.5% to 4% lies in the top ten. Germline lookup yields CDR1 SGHRS and CDR2 YFSETQ. The V and J ends lost 4 bases and 6 bases, in that order; junction bases with no gene match: 4. The CDR3 is made up of 14 amino acids. With regard to this clone: Its cognate antigen is unknown.

This receptor was taken from an adult with an advanced solid tumor such as melanoma, head and neck, liver or kidney cancer. The V and J genes are TRBV5-1 and TRBJ1-2; 12 bases align to TRBD1. The source was CD4+ or CD8+ T cells sorted from blood, collected in a trial of the OX40 agonist ivuxolimab. In nucleotides, the CDR3 is TGCGCCAGCAGCCCGGGGACAGGGGGCGATGGCTACACCTTC. Encoded protein: CASSPGTGGDGYTF.